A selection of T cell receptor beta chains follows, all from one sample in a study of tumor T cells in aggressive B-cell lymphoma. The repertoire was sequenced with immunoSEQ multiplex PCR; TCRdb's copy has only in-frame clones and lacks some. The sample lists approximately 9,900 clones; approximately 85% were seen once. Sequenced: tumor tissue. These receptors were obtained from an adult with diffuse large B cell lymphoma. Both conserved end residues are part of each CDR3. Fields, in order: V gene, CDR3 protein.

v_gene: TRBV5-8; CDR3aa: CASSSPGTPEYGYTF
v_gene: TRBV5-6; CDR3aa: CASSWRVAGGPNTGELFF
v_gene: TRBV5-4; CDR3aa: CASSRASTDTQYF
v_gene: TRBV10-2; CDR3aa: CASWGGETQYF
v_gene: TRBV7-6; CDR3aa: CASSLAGGNNEQFF
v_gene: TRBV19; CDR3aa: CASRRSGIDEQFF
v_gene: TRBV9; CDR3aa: CASSVTTGSNTGELFF
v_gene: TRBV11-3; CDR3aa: CASSRGGGTKYNEQFF
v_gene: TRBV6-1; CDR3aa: CASNGGGSSYNEQFF
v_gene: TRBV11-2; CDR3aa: CASSSPLTSGYF
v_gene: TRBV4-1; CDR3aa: CASSLAGGPSDTQYF
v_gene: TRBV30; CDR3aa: CAWSMRWEQYF
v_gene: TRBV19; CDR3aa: CASSIASGTGELFF
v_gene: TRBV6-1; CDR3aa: CASSERRYRGEETQYF
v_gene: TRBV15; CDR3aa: CATSREVLEDTEAFF
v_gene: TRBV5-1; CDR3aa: CASSLGLSGVSNEQYF
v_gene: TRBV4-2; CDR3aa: CASSQETGVRQFF
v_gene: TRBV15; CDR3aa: CATRAGATDTQYF
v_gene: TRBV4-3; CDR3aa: CASSQGGSPYGYTF